This passage covers 21 T cell receptor beta chains from one sample sequenced in a study of early T cells in non-severe SARS-CoV-2 infection. TCRdb itself ran the 5' RACE reads through MiXCR, one entry per CDR3 protein. The sample comprises over 30,000 distinct CDR3 sequences, over 6% of which are singletons, and roughly an eighth rests with the top ten. Specimen: whole blood, collected at baseline. Every receptor here comes from an adult who was a healthcare worker with PCR-confirmed SARS-CoV-2 infection or an uninfected control (not recorded which).

This clonotype was found a few times. The CDR3 DNA follows: TGTGCCAGCAGCTTAACTATGAACGGCGATCAGCCCCAGCATTTT. As protein: CASSLTMNGDQPQHF. The chain is built from TRBV7-2 and TRBJ1-5, with unresolved D. The CDR3 sequence is 15 residues long. Trimming removed 2 bases at V and 5 bases at J, with 13 bases between. Germline V lookup: CDR1 SGHTA, CDR2 FQGNSA.

The count of this clonotype is one. V usage is TRBV24-1 and J usage is TRBJ1-1; no definite D call. The CDR3 totals 17 residues. Per germline, CDR1 KGHDR and CDR2 SFDVKD. V was shortened by 2 bases and J by 1 base, with 16 bases between the two germline ends. In nucleotides, the CDR3 is TGTGCCACCAGTGATTCCCGCACCCCAGCAGGGAACACTGAAGCTTTCTTT. Translation gives CATSDSRTPAGNTEAFF.

The V and J genes are TRBV29-1 and TRBJ2-7; TRBD1 matches at 8 bases. The CDR3 covers 13 residues. Germline lookup yields CDR1 SQVTM and CDR2 ANQGSEA. V gave up 2 bases and J gave up 5 bases; unmatched junction bases: 5. The CDR3, as DNA: TGCAGCGTTGAAAGGGACAGGAGCCACGAGCAGTACTTC. Translated, it gives CSVERDRSHEQYF.

The sample holds many counts of this clonotype. The chain recombines TRBV7-9 with TRBJ1-4; D gene ambiguous. This CDR3 region has 14 residues. Germline CDR1 reads SEHNR; CDR2 reads FQNEAQ (reference sequence). V was trimmed by 9 bases and J by 4 bases, leaving 15 bases between them. The CDR3 region is CARTRQRRNEKLFF. CDR3 sequence (DNA): TGTGCCAGGACTAGACAAAGACGTAATGAAAAACTGTTTTTT.

Ten or more counts support this clonotype. This chain connects TRBV10-3 to TRBJ2-5; 8 bases match TRBD2. Germline V CDR1 and CDR2: ENHRY, SYGVKD. CDR3 length: 14 residues. V lost 3 bases, J lost 5 bases, and 5 bases stayed unmatched. The CDR3 DNA reads as TGTGCCATCAGTGATGTCCGGGAGGGGGAGACCCAGTACTTC. This encodes CAISDVREGETQYF.

This clonotype was detected a few times. The rearrangement joins TRBV20-1 to TRBJ2-1; TRBD2 matches at 9 bases. V was clipped by 7 bases and J by 5 bases; unmatched bases: 12. The CDR3 sequence is 15 residues long. Germline CDR1 is DFQATT and CDR2 is SNEGSKA (reference sequence). Written as DNA, the CDR3 is TGCAGTGTTGATCTTAGCGGGAGCGCCCACAATGAGCAGTTCTTC. Its translation is CSVDLSGSAHNEQFF.

The genes are TRBV5-4 and TRBJ2-3; TRBD2 agrees at 15 bases. Losses at the gene ends were 4 bases for V and 4 bases for J; bases not matched to a gene: 7. Per the germline V gene, CDR1 is SGHNT and CDR2 is YYREEE (reference sequence). The CDR3 is 17 residues long. CDR3 sequence reads: CASSPGGLAGGSDTQYF. CDR3 DNA: TGTGCCAGCAGCCCGGGGGGACTAGCGGGAGGATCAGATACGCAGTATTTT.

The chain has TRBV5-1 and TRBJ2-7, with D perhaps TRBD2 (5 bases). The CDR3 has 15 residues. Per the germline V gene, CDR1 is SGHRS and CDR2 is YFSETQ. Between the trimmed V and J ends, which lost 8 bases and 4 bases, there was a span of 22 bases. CDR3 residues: CARASNDYGPYEQYV. DNA for the CDR3: TGCGCCAGAGCCTCTAATGACTACGGACCTTACGAGCAGTACGTC.

The chain joins TRBV6-1 to TRBJ1-2; no firm D call. Trimming shortened V by 2 bases and J by 4 bases, and 11 bases separated the two germline ends. Per germline, CDR1 MNHNS and CDR2 SASEGT. This CDR3 is 14 amino acids long. In DNA form, the CDR3 reads TGTGCCAGCAGTGAATTTTGGGAGACCTATGGCTACACCTTC. Translating gives CASSEFWETYGYTF.

In this sample, this clonotype turned up many times. The chain carries TRBV5-4 and TRBJ2-3; the D gene could be TRBD1 or TRBD2 (5 bases each). Trimming stripped 0 bases from V and 4 bases from J, with 12 bases between. CDR1 SGHNT and CDR2 YYREEE come from the germline V gene (reference sequence). This CDR3 spans 15 amino acids. The CDR3 protein is CASSLDGIGADTQYF. In DNA form, the CDR3 reads TGTGCCAGCAGCTTGGACGGGATAGGGGCAGATACGCAGTATTTT.

This clonotype was detected a few times. V and J are TRBV5-1 and TRBJ2-5, with D unresolved. The CDR3 has 15 residues. Trimming removed 5 bases from V and 5 bases from J, with 19 bases in between. Germline loops: CDR1 SGHRS, CDR2 YFSETQ. CDR3 in amino acids: CASSYGRAPGETQYF. The DNA of the CDR3 is TGCGCCAGCAGTTACGGCCGTGCCCCCGGGGAGACCCAGTACTTC.

This clonotype appeared a few times. The rearrangement joins TRBV5-6 to TRBJ1-4, with D tentatively TRBD1 (5 bases). The V end was cut by 4 bases, the J end by 1 base, with 11 bases between. Germline V gives CDR1 SGHDT, CDR2 YYEEEE. CDR3 length: 15 amino acids. The CDR3 protein is CASSPRGGTNEKLFF. CDR3 coding DNA: TGTGCCAGCAGCCCACGGGGCGGAACTAATGAAAAACTGTTTTTT.

This clonotype came up a few times. The chain couples TRBV28 to TRBJ2-3, with D unclear. Germline lookup yields CDR1 MDHEN and CDR2 SYDVKM. Trimming took off 2 bases at V and 1 base at J, with 13 bases between the two ends. This CDR3 contains 16 residues. In DNA form, the CDR3 reads TGTGCCAGCAGTTTAGGGGTCGGCAGCGGCACAGATACGCAGTATTTT. This encodes CASSLGVGSGTDTQYF.

The V and J genes are TRBV7-9 and TRBJ2-7, with 8 bases fitting TRBD2. The J segment lost 5 bases and the V segment lost 1 base, leaving 10 bases of the junction unmatched. Germline V gene sequence: CDR1 SEHNR, CDR2 FQNEAQ (reference sequence). The CDR3 totals 16 residues. CDR3 in DNA: TGTGCCAGCAGCTTAGGGGTAGCGGGGCAGTCAGACGAGCAGTACTTC. Its translation: CASSLGVAGQSDEQYF.

In this sample, this clonotype is large (0.1 to 1%). The rearrangement links TRBV7-6 to TRBJ2-1; a possible D gene is TRBD2 (6 bases). CDR3 length: 14 residues. The V end was cut by 2 bases, the J end by 8 bases, with 13 bases between. Germline assignment: CDR1 SGHVS and CDR2 FNYEAQ. Written as DNA, the CDR3 is TGTGCCAGCAGCTTAACGGGGGTAGCCCATGAGCAGTTCTTC. Residues: CASSLTGVAHEQFF.

V is TRBV7-6 and J is TRBJ2-1; TRBD2 might be the D (5 bases). From germline, CDR1 is SGHVS and CDR2 FNYEAQ. This CDR3 is built from 15 residues. V was pared by 6 bases and J by 4 bases, with 16 bases between. The CDR3 loop reads CASRETRGLYNEQFF. The CDR3 DNA is TGTGCCAGCAGAGAGACCCGCGGGCTTTACAATGAGCAGTTCTTC.

The V gene is TRBV10-3, the J gene TRBJ2-7; 8 bases fit TRBD2. The CDR3 is 13 residues long. Losses at the gene ends were 10 bases for V and 2 bases for J; bases not matched to a gene: 7. Germline-derived CDR1 and CDR2 are ENHRY and SYGVKD. The CDR3 region has the DNA TGTGCCACCACGGGAGGGGAACCCTACGAGCAGTACGTC. Translation: CATTGGEPYEQYV.

CDR3 nucleotides: TGTGCCAGCAGCTTAGTCTTGGGAGATAGGGAGCAGTTCTTC. This encodes CASSLVLGDREQFF. The gene calls are TRBV7-2 and TRBJ2-1, with a tentative D call TRBD2 (5 bases). V lost 1 base and J lost 10, with 14 bases in between. Per the germline V gene, CDR1 is SGHTA and CDR2 is FQGNSA. The CDR3 contains 14 residues.

This clonotype was counted many times. This chain links TRBV20-1 with TRBJ1-1, with unresolved D. The CDR3 has 13 residues. V dropped 3 bases and J dropped 6 bases, with 14 bases sitting between them. CDR1 is DFQATT and CDR2 is SNEGSKA in the germline V gene (reference sequence). DNA of the CDR3: TGCAGTGCTAGTGGTTCCACTGGACCTGAAGCTTTCTTT. Its translation: CSASGSTGPEAFF.

The sample holds a few counts of this clonotype. V and J are TRBV7-2 and TRBJ2-7; D gene unclear. The V gene lost 5 bases and the J gene lost 3 bases, with 8 bases spanning the gap. Germline V gives CDR1 SGHTA, CDR2 FQGNSA. The CDR3 is 12 residues long. CDR3 nucleotides: TGTGCCAGCAGCCCCTGGGGCTACGAGCAGTACTTC. The encoded protein is CASSPWGYEQYF.

The genes are TRBV20-1 and TRBJ1-1, with D possibly being TRBD1 (6 bases). The CDR3 contains 13 residues. CDR1 is DFQATT, CDR2 SNEGSKA, per germline (reference sequence). CDR3 region: CSPTGTMNTEAFF. In nucleotides, the CDR3 is TGCAGCCCCACAGGGACCATGAACACTGAAGCTTTCTTT.